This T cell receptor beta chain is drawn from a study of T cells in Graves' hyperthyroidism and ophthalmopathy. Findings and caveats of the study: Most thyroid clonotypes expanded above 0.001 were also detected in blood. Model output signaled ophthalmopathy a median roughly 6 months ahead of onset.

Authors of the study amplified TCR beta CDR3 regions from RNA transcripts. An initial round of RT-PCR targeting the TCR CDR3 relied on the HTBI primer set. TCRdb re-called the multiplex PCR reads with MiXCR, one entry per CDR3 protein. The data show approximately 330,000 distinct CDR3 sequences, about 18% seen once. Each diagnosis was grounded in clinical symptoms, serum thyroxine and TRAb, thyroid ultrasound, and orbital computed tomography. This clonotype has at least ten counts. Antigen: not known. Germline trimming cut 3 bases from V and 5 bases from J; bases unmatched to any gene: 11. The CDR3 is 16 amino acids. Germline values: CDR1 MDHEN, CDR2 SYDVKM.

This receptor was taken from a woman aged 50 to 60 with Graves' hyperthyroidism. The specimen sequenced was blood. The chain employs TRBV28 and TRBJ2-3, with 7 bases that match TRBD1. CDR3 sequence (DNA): TGTGCCAGCAGTTTGGCAGGGGGTTTCGCGGAAGATACGCAGTATTTT. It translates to CASSLAGGFAEDTQYF.